The rows below give T cell receptor beta chains drawn from one sample of a study of blood T cell repertoires in COVID-19. TCRdb's copy holds only in-frame clones and misses some; the assay was immunoSEQ multiplex PCR. The sample yields about 170,000 clones, about 85% seen once. Sequenced material: peripheral blood. All receptors come from a man in his 60s with acute or convalescent COVID-19. Each CDR3 is given with its conserved first and last residue. A D gene is named only where the DNA matches it firmly. A row's size may be missing; if present it is once, few, many or a size class.

J gene,V gene,clone size,D gene,CDR3 protein
TRBJ1-2,TRBV27,-,-,CASSLLGDYGGYTF
TRBJ2-2,TRBV6-2/TRBV6-3,once,TRBD1,CASSYRLFLGQGAGELFF
TRBJ1-5,TRBV20-1,-,-,CSASGGINQPQHF
TRBJ1-2,TRBV29-1,-,-,CSVEDVYRAYGYTF
TRBJ2-6,TRBV2,-,-,CASSDLQVVANSGANVLTF
TRBJ1-1,TRBV27,once,TRBD1,CASSLQGAYTEAFF
TRBJ2-7,TRBV11-2,few,TRBD1,CASSSDRDIPYEQYF
TRBJ1-2,TRBV2,once,-,CASGRGWGYTF
TRBJ1-4,TRBV2,-,-,CASSLTIGGEKLFF
TRBJ1-5,TRBV10-2,-,TRBD1,CATRQGMNQPQHF
TRBJ1-2,TRBV9,once,-,CASSQDRPASGGYTF
TRBJ1-2,TRBV4-1,-,-,CASSQAPSGGRDGYTF
TRBJ2-2,TRBV2,-,-,CASSVESSGELFF
TRBJ1-4,TRBV12-3/TRBV12-4,-,TRBD1,CASSGQGEKLFF
TRBJ2-2,TRBV9,-,-,CASFPTQGSETGELFF
TRBJ2-7,TRBV18,-,TRBD2,CASSPGLAGVYEQYF
TRBJ1-2,TRBV5-4,-,-,CASSLAQGSNGYTF
TRBJ1-1,TRBV13,-,TRBD1,CARKGTGGAEAFF
TRBJ1-3,TRBV6-6,-,TRBD1,CASNARGTGNTIYF
TRBJ1-2,TRBV30,-,-,CAWTSNYGYTF
TRBJ2-1,TRBV5-8,once,TRBD2,CASSLGLAAYNEQFF
TRBJ1-5,TRBV7-3,-,TRBD1,CASSLTVGQGLVYSSNQPQHF
TRBJ1-3,TRBV30,-,-,CAWTVGNTIYF
TRBJ1-4,TRBV6-5,-,TRBD1,CASTSGDRYNEKLFF
TRBJ1-5,TRBV2,-,TRBD1,CASRDRALMMPQHF
TRBJ2-6,TRBV6-5,-,-,CASRRQAGANVLTF
TRBJ2-5,TRBV5-1,-,-,CASRPDRETQYF